Below, one T cell receptor beta chain is given with its context. Germline values: CDR1 MNHEY, CDR2 SVGAGI. The CDR3 has 14 amino acids. The trim removed 7 bases at V and 4 bases at J, leaving 5 bases unmatched. This sample stems from a study of cytomegalovirus exposure and HLA in healthy donors. PCR amplification relied on 60 Vbeta primers (plus 13 Jbeta primers). Some clones are missing from TCRdb's copy, which holds only in-frame ones; the method was immunoSEQ multiplex PCR. The sample holds 75,000 to 95,000 clones, about 63% seen once. The source material was PBMCs. The chain joins TRBV6-5 to TRBJ2-2; TRBD2 agrees at 8 bases. This TCR was recovered from a woman younger than 45 in good health and CMV-seronegative. This chain's CDR3 is CASIAGGATGELFF. The CDR3, as DNA: TGTGCCAGCATTGCCGGGGGGGCCACCGGGGAGCTGTTTTTT.